A single sample gave rise to the 30 T cell receptor beta chains below, sequenced in a study of regulatory T cells in long-lasting Graves disease. Investigators prepared the TCR beta libraries by applying iRepertoire HTBI primers and Arm-PCR of CDR3 regions. TCRdb recomputed calls from the multiplex PCR reads with MiXCR, one row per CDR3 protein. Of roughly 360,000 distinct CDR3 sequences listed, 20% to 25% are singletons. This sample's time point: persistent/refractory GD, antithyroid drugs over 5 years with positive TRAb. The TCR library was made from RNA extracted from PBMCs. The source was peripheral blood mononuclear cells (PBMCs), collected when the disease was refractory, from a patient treated with antithyroid drugs. Every receptor here comes from a woman in her thirties or forties with Graves disease.

The chain uses TRBV5-1 and TRBJ2-2, with 7 bases matching TRBD1. V lost 4 bases to trimming and J lost 3 bases; unmatched junction nucleotides: 6. Germline V CDR1 and CDR2: SGHRS, YFSETQ. The CDR3 covers 15 residues. The CDR3 reads CASSPTGLYTGELFF. The CDR3 bases are TGCGCCAGCAGCCCGACAGGGTTGTACACCGGGGAGCTGTTTTTT.

This sequence joins TRBV24-1 and TRBJ2-2; 7 positions match TRBD2. This CDR3 has 16 amino acids. Losses at the gene ends were 0 bases for V and 4 bases for J; bases not matched to a gene: 4. CDR1 is KGHDR, CDR2 SFDVKD, per germline. CDR3 region: CATSDLGAGATGELFF. In nucleotides, the CDR3 is TGTGCCACCAGTGATTTGGGGGCGGGAGCCACCGGGGAGCTGTTTTTT.

V is TRBV6-2 or TRBV6-3 and J is TRBJ2-1, with 9 bases that match TRBD2. The CDR3 loop spans 15 amino acids. After removal of 6 bases from V and 7 bases from J, the junction contained 10 bases not matched to a gene. Germline CDR1 and CDR2: MNHEY and SVGEGT. This CDR3 is CASSLLSGSGNEQFF. The DNA for the CDR3 is TGTGCCAGCAGCCTACTTAGCGGGAGTGGTAATGAGCAGTTCTTC.

This clonotype was detected many times. The J gene is TRBJ2-7, the V gene TRBV28; 9 positions match TRBD2. With V trimmed by 5 bases and J by 4 bases, 12 bases remained unmatched. Germline CDR1 and CDR2: MDHEN and SYDVKM. The CDR3 spans 16 residues. As DNA, the CDR3 is TGTGCCAGCAGTGTGCCTGGGGCTAGCGGGGATTACGAGCAGTACTTC. Its protein is CASSVPGASGDYEQYF.

V and J are TRBV12-3 or TRBV12-4 and TRBJ2-2; perhaps TRBD2 as D (5 bases). The CDR3 consists of 14 residues. Trimming took off 6 bases at V and 1 base at J, with 9 bases between the two ends. The chain's CDR3 is CASRISGNTGELFF. The CDR3 DNA sequence: TGTGCCAGCAGAATAAGCGGGAACACCGGGGAGCTGTTTTTT.

The chain couples TRBV5-1 to TRBJ2-5, with D maybe TRBD2 (6 bases). Trimming removed 0 bases from V and 1 base from J, with 13 bases in between. From germline, CDR1 is SGHRS and CDR2 YFSETQ. The CDR3 consists of 16 residues. The DNA of the CDR3 is TGCGCCAGCAGCTTGGTATCGGGACTTGGCCAAGAGACCCAGTACTTC. Translated: CASSLVSGLGQETQYF.

This clonotype was observed a few times. V is TRBV30 and J is TRBJ2-1; D is undetermined. Trimming took 5 bases from V and 1 from J, leaving 12 bases between them. The CDR3 is 14 amino acids. CDR1 is GTSNPN and CDR2 is SVGIG in the germline V gene (reference sequence). DNA for the CDR3: TGTGCCTGGGGGGATTTTACGTCCTACAATGAGCAGTTCTTC. Amino acid sequence: CAWGDFTSYNEQFF.

At least ten counts were recorded for this clonotype. The chain couples TRBV11-2 to TRBJ1-1; D may be TRBD1 (6 bases). Trimming stripped 1 base from V and 3 bases from J, with 18 bases between. Germline CDR1 SGHAT, CDR2 FQNNGV. The CDR3 contains 17 residues. Written as DNA, the CDR3 is TGTGCCAGCAGCTTAGTGGGGGGGACATCATTTTACACTGAAGCTTTCTTT. As protein: CASSLVGGTSFYTEAFF. Full variable domain (rest looked up from reference TRBV11-2 and TRBJ1-1): EAGVAQSPRYKIIEKRQSVAFWCNPISGHATLYWYQQILGQGPKLLIQFQNNGVVDDSQLPKDRFSAERLKGVDSTLKIQPAKLEDSAVYLCASSLVGGTSFYTEAFFGQGTRLTVV.

CDR3 sequence reads: CASSYPLAGGSSYEQYF. Here the CDR3 DNA reads TGTGCCAGCAGTTACCCGCTAGCGGGAGGTAGCTCCTACGAGCAGTACTTC. The chain joins TRBV6-2 or TRBV6-3 to TRBJ2-5; TRBD2 agrees at 11 bases. TRBJ2-7 explains the end of the DNA better; the J call may be wrong. Germline V CDR1 and CDR2: MNHEY, SVGEGT. The CDR3 is 17 residues long.

The V and J genes are TRBV11-2 and TRBJ2-6; TRBD1 is a possible D gene (6 bases). V shed 3 bases and J shed 2 bases, with 8 bases lying between them. The CDR3 covers 15 residues. Germline V gives CDR1 SGHAT, CDR2 FQNNGV. This CDR3 is CASSFQGTGANVLTF. CDR3 coding DNA: TGTGCCAGCAGCTTTCAGGGGACTGGGGCCAACGTCCTGACTTTC.

This clonotype was counted at least ten times. This chain joins TRBV28 and TRBJ1-6; D call uncertain. The CDR3 has 12 residues. The V end lost 3 bases, the J end lost 9 bases, and 6 bases lay between the germline ends. Germline V gives CDR1 MDHEN, CDR2 SYDVKM. CDR3 DNA: TGTGCCAGCAGTTTCTTAGTTTCACCCCTCCACTTT. Amino acids: CASSFLVSPLHF. The entire variable domain, with the rest obtained from reference TRBV28 and TRBJ1-6, is as follows: DVKVTQSSRYLVKRTGEKVFLECVQDMDHENMFWYRQDPGLGLRLIYFSYDVKMKEKGDIPEGYSVSREKKERFSLILESASTNQTSMYLCASSFLVSPLHFGNGTRLTVT.

This rearrangement joins TRBV2 to TRBJ1-2, with 10 bases identical to TRBD1. The CDR3 is made up of 14 amino acids. With 5 bases clipped from V and 7 bases from J, the junction kept 7 bases outside the gene matches. CDR1 is SNHLY and CDR2 is FYNNEI in the germline V gene. Here the CDR3 DNA reads TGTGCCAGCAGTTCTACCGGGACAGGGGTTGGCTACACCTTC. Translation gives CASSSTGTGVGYTF.

This clonotype showed up many times. The chain couples TRBV11-2 to TRBJ2-7, with TRBD1 identical over 10 bases. Germline lookup yields CDR1 SGHAT and CDR2 FQNNGV. The CDR3 runs 16 residues. Germline trimming cut 5 bases from V and 4 bases from J; bases unmatched to any gene: 11. The CDR3 DNA reads as TGTGCCAGCAGCGCAGGTTGGAGGGACAGGGGATACGAGCAGTACTTC. It encodes CASSAGWRDRGYEQYF.

V and J are TRBV18 and TRBJ1-1; weak D call: TRBD1 (6 bases). Deletions cut 0 bases from V and 5 bases from J, with 13 bases between. The germline V gene has CDR1 KGHSH and CDR2 LQKENI. This CDR3 has 15 amino acids. The CDR3 here is CASSPPAGEATEAFF. DNA of the CDR3: TGTGCCAGCTCACCACCGGCAGGGGAGGCGACTGAAGCTTTCTTT.

This chain joins TRBV7-2 and TRBJ1-2; D uncertain. The germline V gene has CDR1 SGHTA and CDR2 FQGNSA. The V end was cut by 3 bases, the J end by 6 bases, with 8 bases between. CDR3 size: 12 residues. CDR3: CASSFITNGYTF. CDR3 bases: TGTGCCAGCAGCTTTATTACAAATGGCTACACCTTC.

The sample holds a few counts of this clonotype. V usage is TRBV19 and J usage is TRBJ1-1, with no clear D. This CDR3 spans 14 amino acids. Germline CDR1 and CDR2: LNHDA and SQIVND (reference sequence). Trimming took off 1 base at V and 1 base at J, with 7 bases between the two ends. CDR3 sequence: CASSIGARNTEAFF. DNA for the CDR3: TGTGCCAGTAGTATAGGGGCCAGGAACACTGAAGCTTTCTTT. The full variable domain, completed using reference TRBV19 and TRBJ1-1, is DGGITQSPKYLFRKEGQNVTLSCEQNLNHDAMYWYRQDPGQGLRLIYYSQIVNDFQKGDIAEGYSVSREKKESFPLTVTSAQKNPTAFYLCASSIGARNTEAFFGQGTRLTVV.

A note on this clonotype: A much more abundant neighbour one base away suggests this may be a read error. J is TRBJ2-5 and V is TRBV6-2 or TRBV6-3, with D possibly matching TRBD2 (6 bases). The CDR3 contains 14 residues. Germline V gene data show CDR1 as MNHEY and CDR2 as SVGEGT. Trimming took off 9 bases at V and 4 bases at J, with 18 bases between the two ends. The CDR3 protein is CARSRLVVTETQYF. The DNA for the CDR3 is TGTGCCAGAAGTAGACTAGTCGTTACAGAGACCCAGTACTTC.

This clonotype was detected only a few times. V usage is TRBV7-9 and J usage is TRBJ2-4; a possible D gene is TRBD2 (6 bases). V was shortened by 2 bases and J by 0 bases, with 14 bases between the two germline ends. The CDR3 covers 17 residues. From germline, CDR1 is SEHNR and CDR2 FQNEAQ (reference sequence). CDR3 DNA sequence: TGTGCCAGCAGCTTAACGGGAGTCCAGACAGCCAAAAACATTCAGTACTTC. This gives the protein CASSLTGVQTAKNIQYF.

A few counts support this clonotype. This sequence joins TRBV12-3 or TRBV12-4 and TRBJ2-7, with D possibly matching TRBD2 (7 bases). The CDR3 has 14 residues. Trimming took off 8 bases at V and 2 bases at J, with 16 bases between the two ends. The CDR3 sequence is CASGGGASTYEQYF. In DNA form, the CDR3 reads TGTGCCAGCGGGGGGGGGGCCTCTACCTACGAGCAGTACTTC.

This rearrangement joins TRBV5-1 to TRBJ2-7, with D unclear. Germline assignment: CDR1 SGHRS and CDR2 YFSETQ. This CDR3 region has 14 residues. Trimming cost V 0 bases and J 4 bases, with 11 bases left between them. The CDR3 region has the DNA TGCGCCAGCAGCTTGGTCCCAATGGAGTACGAGCAGTACTTC. This translates into CASSLVPMEYEQYF.

This sequence joins TRBV20-1 and TRBJ2-7; 7 bases match TRBD1. The CDR3 length is 14 residues. V trimming: 4 bases; J trimming: 2 bases; junction bases outside the gene matches: 8. Germline V gene lookup returns CDR1 DFQATT and CDR2 SNEGSKA (reference sequence). This chain's CDR3 is CSATLPTGTYEQYF. CDR3 nucleotides: TGCAGTGCTACACTTCCGACAGGGACCTACGAGCAGTACTTC.

This chain uses TRBV10-3 with TRBJ2-3, with 10 bases aligning to TRBD2. Unmatched junction bases numbered 6, after V lost 8 bases and J lost 4 bases. Germline CDR1 is ENHRY and CDR2 is SYGVKD. The CDR3 length is 14 residues. The CDR3 DNA follows: TGTGCCATCGCAGCGGGAGGGCAACCAGATACGCAGTATTTT. Its translation: CAIAAGGQPDTQYF.

This clonotype was recorded at least ten times. This chain connects TRBV2 to TRBJ2-5, with 7 bases that match TRBD1. CDR1 is SNHLY, CDR2 FYNNEI, per germline. Losses at the gene ends were 10 bases for V and 3 bases for J; bases not matched to a gene: 2. The CDR3 is made up of 11 amino acids. CDR3 sequence reads: CATTGKETQYF. Here the CDR3 DNA reads TGTGCCACGACAGGGAAAGAGACCCAGTACTTC.

This clonotype occurred many times. V usage is TRBV2 and J usage is TRBJ2-7; D perhaps matches TRBD1 (6 bases). Germline-derived CDR1 and CDR2 are SNHLY and FYNNEI. This CDR3 contains 14 residues. V was shortened by 0 bases and J by 6 bases, with 12 bases between the two germline ends. The CDR3 DNA is TGTGCCAGCAGTGAAGCCCCTGGACAGAGCGAGCAGTACTTC. It is translated as CASSEAPGQSEQYF.

This clonotype was detected ten times or more. The chain has TRBV28 and TRBJ2-5, with a tentative D call TRBD2 (6 bases). Trimming stripped 9 bases from V and 4 bases from J, with 15 bases between. Germline V gene data show CDR1 as MDHEN and CDR2 as SYDVKM. The CDR3 length is 13 residues. Here the CDR3 reads CASWGGGAETQYF. In DNA form, the CDR3 reads TGTGCCAGTTGGGGAGGAGGGGCAGAGACCCAGTACTTC.

V usage is TRBV7-2 and J usage is TRBJ2-7, with 12 bases aligning to TRBD1. Looked up from germline, CDR1 is SGHTA and CDR2 is FQGNSA. V shed 6 bases, J shed 5 bases, and the junction held 8 bases outside the gene matches. The CDR3 contains 15 residues. CDR3 in amino acids: CASSPWGQGAHEQYF. For the CDR3, the DNA is TGTGCCAGCAGTCCCTGGGGACAGGGGGCTCACGAGCAGTACTTC.

This clonotype was seen a handful of times. The V gene is TRBV28, the J gene TRBJ2-2; D might be TRBD1 (6 bases). V dropped 3 bases and J dropped 5 bases, with 19 bases sitting between them. The germline V gene encodes CDR1 MDHEN and CDR2 SYDVKM. This CDR3 is 17 amino acids long. The CDR3 sequence is CASSLVKQGLETGELFF. The CDR3 DNA reads as TGTGCCAGCAGTTTGGTCAAACAGGGCTTGGAGACCGGGGAGCTGTTTTTT. The full variable domain, its missing parts supplied by reference TRBV28 and TRBJ2-2, is DVKVTQSSRYLVKRTGEKVFLECVQDMDHENMFWYRQDPGLGLRLIYFSYDVKMKEKGDIPEGYSVSREKKERFSLILESASTNQTSMYLCASSLVKQGLETGELFFGEGSRLTVL.

The CDR3 coding sequence is TGTGCCAGCAGCGTCACAGGGGAGGGCAATCAGCCCCAGCATTTT. Protein: CASSVTGEGNQPQHF. The rearrangement links TRBV9 to TRBJ1-5, with TRBD1 identical over 7 bases. This CDR3 has 15 amino acids. CDR1 and CDR2 from the germline V gene are SGDLS and YYNGEE. V gave up 2 bases and J gave up 2 bases; unmatched junction bases: 4.

There are many counts of this clonotype. CDR3 in amino acids: CASSVGLAGGLYEQYF. The CDR3 nucleotides read TGTGCCAGCAGTGTCGGACTAGCGGGAGGGCTCTACGAGCAGTACTTC. This rearrangement joins TRBV2 to TRBJ2-7, with 15 bases that match TRBD2. The V gene's germline CDR1 is SNHLY and CDR2 FYNNEI. The CDR3 sequence is 16 residues long. V gave up 4 bases and J gave up 3 bases; unmatched junction bases: 4.

This clonotype was observed a few times. The rearrangement uses TRBV4-1 and TRBJ2-4, with 7 bases lining up with TRBD2. With V trimmed by 4 bases and J by 1 base, 10 bases remained unmatched. The V gene's germline CDR1 is MGHRA and CDR2 YSYEKL. CDR3 length equals 17 residues. The CDR3 region has the DNA TGCGCCAGCAGCCGCCTATGGGGGGGTGGGGCCAAAAACATTCAGTACTTC. Its translation: CASSRLWGGGAKNIQYF.